Listed below are T cell receptor beta chains from one sample, sequenced in a study of cytomegalovirus exposure and HLA in healthy donors. Clones were read by immunoSEQ multiplex PCR, and TCRdb kept only the in-frame ones, dropping some. The data hold around 100,000 clones, with 73% observed a single time. The sample comprised PBMCs. These receptors originate from a man aged 35 to 55 in good health and CMV-seronegative. The CDR3 runs from the conserved cysteine through the conserved F or W. A D gene is named only where the DNA matches it firmly. Rows may omit the clone size; those that give it use once, few, many or a size class.

CDR3 protein: CASSPGSSSYEQYF
CDR3 DNA: TGTGCCAGTAGTCCGGGTTCGAGCTCCTACGAGCAGTACTTC
V gene: TRBV19
D gene: NA
J gene: TRBJ2-7
clone size: NA

CDR3 protein: CAISGTVSGANVLTF
CDR3 DNA: TGTGCCATCAGTGGGACAGTCTCGGGGGCCAACGTCCTGACTTTC
V gene: TRBV10-3
D gene: NA
J gene: TRBJ2-6
clone size: NA

CDR3 protein: CASGVEEGQFRNTEAFF
CDR3 DNA: TGTGCTAGTGGTGTGGAGGAGGGACAGTTTAGAAACACTGAAGCTTTCTTT
V gene: TRBV12-5
D gene: TRBD1
J gene: TRBJ1-1
clone size: once

CDR3 protein: CASSFIPGTYEQYF
CDR3 DNA: TGTGCCAGCAGCTTTATTCCGGGTACCTACGAGCAGTACTTC
V gene: TRBV7-4
D gene: NA
J gene: TRBJ2-7
clone size: few

CDR3 protein: CASSQGAGTEAFF
CDR3 DNA: TGCGCCAGCAGCCAAGGCGCCGGGACAGAAGCTTTCTTT
V gene: TRBV4-3
D gene: NA
J gene: TRBJ1-1
clone size: few

CDR3 protein: CASSVGSGEYEQYF
CDR3 DNA: TGTGCCAGCAGCGTAGGATCGGGGGAATACGAGCAGTACTTC
V gene: TRBV9
D gene: NA
J gene: TRBJ2-7
clone size: NA

CDR3 protein: CASSSAPGLAGGGIHTDTQYF
CDR3 DNA: TGCGCCAGCAGCTCGGCACCGGGACTAGCGGGGGGCGGAATTCACACAGATACGCAGTATTTT
V gene: TRBV5-1
D gene: TRBD2
J gene: TRBJ2-3
clone size: NA

CDR3 protein: CASSIMRGGTEAFF
CDR3 DNA: TGTGCCAGCAGCATAATGAGGGGAGGCACTGAAGCTTTCTTT
V gene: TRBV28
D gene: NA
J gene: TRBJ1-1
clone size: once

CDR3 protein: CSVGPGQRSYEQYF
CDR3 DNA: TGCAGCGTGGGACCGGGACAGAGATCCTACGAGCAGTACTTC
V gene: TRBV29-1
D gene: TRBD1
J gene: TRBJ2-7
clone size: once

CDR3 protein: CASSEDRGLEKLFF
CDR3 DNA: TGTGCCAGCAGTGAGGACAGGGGGTTGGAAAAACTGTTTTTT
V gene: TRBV2
D gene: TRBD1
J gene: TRBJ1-4
clone size: NA

CDR3 protein: CASSLGTDNSPLHF
CDR3 DNA: TGTGCCAGCAGTTTGGGGACAGACAATTCACCCCTCCACTTT
V gene: TRBV27
D gene: TRBD1
J gene: TRBJ1-6
clone size: NA

CDR3 protein: CASSSGSEAFF
CDR3 DNA: TGTGCCAGCAGCTCCGGGTCTGAAGCTTTCTTT
V gene: TRBV7-3
D gene: NA
J gene: TRBJ1-1
clone size: NA

CDR3 protein: CASSLGAVKETQYF
CDR3 DNA: TGTGCCAGCAGCTTGGGAGCTGTAAAAGAGACCCAGTACTTC
V gene: TRBV7-7
D gene: NA
J gene: TRBJ2-5
clone size: once

CDR3 protein: CASSPQTAKNLGVYEQYF
CDR3 DNA: TGTGCCAGCTCACCACAGACCGCAAAAAACCTAGGGGTGTACGAGCAGTACTTC
V gene: TRBV18
D gene: NA
J gene: TRBJ2-7
clone size: NA

CDR3 protein: CASTKTGTLGNEQYF
CDR3 DNA: TGTGCCAGCACCAAGACAGGGACCCTCGGGAACGAGCAGTACTTC
V gene: TRBV2
D gene: TRBD1
J gene: TRBJ2-7
clone size: NA

CDR3 protein: CASSGPGLEQETQYF
CDR3 DNA: TGTGCCAGCAGCGGTCCGGGACTAGAGCAAGAGACCCAGTACTTC
V gene: TRBV5-4
D gene: TRBD2
J gene: TRBJ2-5
clone size: NA

CDR3 protein: CASGLPQGLNTEAFF
CDR3 DNA: TGTGCTAGTGGTTTGCCACAGGGTTTGAACACTGAAGCTTTCTTT
V gene: TRBV12-5
D gene: NA
J gene: TRBJ1-1
clone size: NA

CDR3 protein: CASSEGGGEQYF
CDR3 DNA: TGTGCCAGCAGTGAGGGAGGGGGCGAGCAGTACTTC
V gene: TRBV2
D gene: NA
J gene: TRBJ2-7
clone size: NA

CDR3 protein: CASSIGAGNEQFF
CDR3 DNA: TGTGCCAGTAGTATTGGGGCCGGCAATGAGCAGTTCTTC
V gene: TRBV19
D gene: NA
J gene: TRBJ2-1
clone size: NA